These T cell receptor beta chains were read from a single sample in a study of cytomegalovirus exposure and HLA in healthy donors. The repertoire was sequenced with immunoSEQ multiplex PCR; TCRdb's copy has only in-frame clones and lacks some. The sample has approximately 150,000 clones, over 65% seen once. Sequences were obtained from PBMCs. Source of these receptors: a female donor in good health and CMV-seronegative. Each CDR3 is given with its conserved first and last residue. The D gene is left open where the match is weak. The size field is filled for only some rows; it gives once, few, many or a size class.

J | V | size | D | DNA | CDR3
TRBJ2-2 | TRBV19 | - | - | TGTGCCAGTAGTATTAAGGGTACCGGGGGCACCGGGGAGCTGTTTTTT | CASSIKGTGGTGELFF
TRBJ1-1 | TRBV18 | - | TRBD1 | TGTGCCAGCTCACGAAAAACAGGGGGCGTAAACACTGAAGCTTTCTTT | CASSRKTGGVNTEAFF
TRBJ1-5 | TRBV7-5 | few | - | TGTGCCAGAAGCCCCGACTTACAGGGGGTTCTGTTAAACGTACAGCCCCAGCATTTT | CARSPDLQGVLLNVQPQHF
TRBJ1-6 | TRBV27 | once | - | TGTGCCAGCAGTTTCGGACAGATTAATTCACCCCTCCACTTT | CASSFGQINSPLHF
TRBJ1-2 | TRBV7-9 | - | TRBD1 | TGTGCCAGCCACCGGGACAGGCCTGGCAACTATGGCTACACCTTC | CASHRDRPGNYGYTF
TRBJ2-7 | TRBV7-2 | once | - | TGTGCCAGCAGCCCTCCAGGGGCAGAGTCCTACGAGCAGTACTTC | CASSPPGAESYEQYF
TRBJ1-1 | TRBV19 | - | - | TGTGCCAGTAGCCCTAAACGTCAAATGGGCGCTGAAGCTTTCTTT | CASSPKRQMGAEAFF
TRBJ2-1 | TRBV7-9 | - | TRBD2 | TGTGCCAGCAGAAACATTTGGGCGGGAGGGGGGAACAATGAGCAGTTCTTC | CASRNIWAGGGNNEQFF
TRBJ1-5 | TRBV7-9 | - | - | TGTGCCAGCAGCTTAGAGACAGGATTTACTTTTAGCAATCAGCCCCAGCATTTT | CASSLETGFTFSNQPQHF
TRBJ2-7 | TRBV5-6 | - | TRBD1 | TGTGCCAGCAGCGACGCGGGACAGGGTTTCAACGAGCAGTACTTC | CASSDAGQGFNEQYF
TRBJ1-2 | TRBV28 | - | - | TGTGCCAGCATCCCTCTGCCGGGATACTATGGCTACACCTTC | CASIPLPGYYGYTF
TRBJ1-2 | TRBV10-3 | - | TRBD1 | TGTGCCATCAGTGAGTCGACAGGGGGGGAGATAGATGGCTACACCTTC | CAISESTGGEIDGYTF
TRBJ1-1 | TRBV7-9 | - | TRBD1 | TGTGCCAGCAGCTTAGACAGGGGGATGAACACTGAAGCTTTCTTT | CASSLDRGMNTEAFF
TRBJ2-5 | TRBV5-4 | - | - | TGTGCCAGCAGCTTGTCAAGGGGCCAAGAGACCCAGTACTTC | CASSLSRGQETQYF
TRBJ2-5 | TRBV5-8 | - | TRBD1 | TGTGCCAGCAGCTTGGGACAGGGATCCGGATACCAAGAGACCCAGTACTTC | CASSLGQGSGYQETQYF
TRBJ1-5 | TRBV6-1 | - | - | TGTGCCAGCAGTGAAGCGCTTCCCACAGCTTCCAATCAGCCCCAGCATTTT | CASSEALPTASNQPQHF
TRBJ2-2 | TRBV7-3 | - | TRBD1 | TGTGCCAGCAGCCAAAACAGGGGTATTACCGGGGAGCTGTTTTTT | CASSQNRGITGELFF
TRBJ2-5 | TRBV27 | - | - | TGTGCCAGCAGTTTATCGGGGAGGGGGGGAGAGACCCAGTACTTC | CASSLSGRGGETQYF
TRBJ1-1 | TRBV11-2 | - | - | TGTGCCAGCAGCTTGGGCAGGGGCACTGAAGCTTTCTTT | CASSLGRGTEAFF
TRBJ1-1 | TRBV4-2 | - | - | TGTGCCAGCAGCCAAGAAAGGACTGGGGGGGTGAACACTGAAGCTTTCTTT | CASSQERTGGVNTEAFF
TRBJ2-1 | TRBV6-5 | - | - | TGTGCCAGCAGTTACGTCGAGGGTTCGGGAAATGAGCAGTTCTTC | CASSYVEGSGNEQFF
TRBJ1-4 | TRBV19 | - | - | TGTGCCAGTCGCAACGAGAGGGAAAAACTGTTTTTT | CASRNEREKLFF
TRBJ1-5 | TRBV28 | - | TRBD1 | TGTGCCAGCAGTTCGAACAGGGGGTATCAGCCCCAGCATTTT | CASSSNRGYQPQHF
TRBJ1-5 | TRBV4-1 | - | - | TGCGCCAGCAGCCAAGACCCGGGACACTTAAGCAATCAGCCCCAGCATTTT | CASSQDPGHLSNQPQHF
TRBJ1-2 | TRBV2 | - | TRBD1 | TGTGCCAGCAGTGAAGGACAGGGGGATTGGTATGGCTACCCCTTC | CASSEGQGDWYGYPF
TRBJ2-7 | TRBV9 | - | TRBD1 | TGTGCCAGCAGCGGAGGGACAGGACAGGGAAGTCACGAGCAGTACTTC | CASSGGTGQGSHEQYF
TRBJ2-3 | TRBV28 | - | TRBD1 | TGTGCCAGCAGTGATAACAGGGGGACGAGCACAGATACGCAGTATTTT | CASSDNRGTSTDTQYF
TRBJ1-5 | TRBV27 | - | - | TGTGCCAGCAGTTTATATGGGGCTCAGCCCCAGCATTTT | CASSLYGAQPQHF
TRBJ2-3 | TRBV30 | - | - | TGTGCCTGGAGTGTACTAGTTAGGGATACGCAGTATTTT | CAWSVLVRDTQYF
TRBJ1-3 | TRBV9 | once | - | TGTGCCAGCAGCGTAGCTGCCAGGCACCCTGGAAACACCATATATTTT | CASSVAARHPGNTIYF
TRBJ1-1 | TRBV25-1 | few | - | TGTGCCAGTAGGGGAGGGGGAAGGAGCACTGAAGCTTTCTTT | CASRGGGRSTEAFF
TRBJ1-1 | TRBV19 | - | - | TGTGCCAGTAGTATCGGGGGAGGCACTGAAGCTTTCTTT | CASSIGGGTEAFF
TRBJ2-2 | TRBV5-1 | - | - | TGCGCCAGCAGCTCCGCCGTTCCGGGGACCGGGGAGCTGTTTTTT | CASSSAVPGTGELFF
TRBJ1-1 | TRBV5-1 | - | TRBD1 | TGCGCCAGCAGCTGGGACAGGGTGAAAATGAACACTGAAGCTTTCTTT | CASSWDRVKMNTEAFF
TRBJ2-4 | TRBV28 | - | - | TGTGCCAGCAGTTCCACAGGGAGGGAGAACATTCAGTACTTC | CASSSTGRENIQYF
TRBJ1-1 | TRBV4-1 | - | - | TGCGCCAGCAGCCAAGATCGAGGGATGGACACTGAAGCTTTCTTT | CASSQDRGMDTEAFF
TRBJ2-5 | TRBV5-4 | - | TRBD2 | TGTGCCAGCAGCATTAGCGGGAGGCCAGAGACCCAGTACTTC | CASSISGRPETQYF
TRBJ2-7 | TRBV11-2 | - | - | TGTGCCAGCAGCTTCTACACTCAAGGGGCCTACGAGCAGTACTTC | CASSFYTQGAYEQYF
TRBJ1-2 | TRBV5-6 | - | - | TGTGCCAGCAGCTTGAATGGGGGACTTTATGGCTACACCTTC | CASSLNGGLYGYTF
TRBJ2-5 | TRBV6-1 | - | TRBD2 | TGTGCCAGCAGTGGTCCGGGACTACCGGTTGGGACCCAGTACTTC | CASSGPGLPVGTQYF
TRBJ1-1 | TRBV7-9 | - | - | TGTTCCAGCAGCTTAGATGGGACACAGGGCCGGACTGAAGCTTTCTTT | CSSSLDGTQGRTEAFF